These 13 T cell receptor beta chains share one sample of origin, sequenced in a study of blood T cell repertoires in COVID-19. TCRdb keeps only in-frame clones here, not all; method: immunoSEQ multiplex PCR. The sample carries some 130,000 clones, approximately 85% recorded once. Sample: peripheral blood. These receptors were obtained from a human donor in a cohort sampled during active COVID-19.

This clone was found a few times. The chain employs TRBV2 and TRBJ2-3, with D possibly being TRBD2 (6 bases). The CDR3 length is 15 residues. CDR1 is SNHLY and CDR2 is FYNNEI in the germline V gene. Trimming stripped 5 bases from V and 5 bases from J, with 17 bases between. The CDR3 coding sequence is TGTGCCAGCAGTATATCGGGACTCCTCAGAGATACGCAGTATTTT. This encodes CASSISGLLRDTQYF.

The gene calls are TRBV12-3 or TRBV12-4 and TRBJ2-1, with 11 positions matching TRBD2. The CDR3 runs 12 residues. The ends lost 6 bases at V and 10 bases at J; junction bases unmatched: 2. CDR3 residues: CASRGTSGEQFF. The CDR3 bases are TGTGCCAGCAGGGGGACTAGCGGAGAGCAGTTCTTC.

In this sample, this clone turned up a few times. The CDR3 region has the DNA TGTGCCAGCAGTGATTATTACACCGGGGAGCTGTTTTTT. Translated: CASSDYYTGELFF. The rearrangement uses TRBV6-1 and TRBJ2-2, with D unclear. V shed 3 bases and J shed 3 bases, with 5 bases lying between them. The CDR3 has 13 residues. Germline assignment: CDR1 MNHNS and CDR2 SASEGT.

The chain is built from TRBV2 and TRBJ2-5; D might be TRBD1 (6 bases). CDR1 and CDR2 from the germline V gene are SNHLY and FYNNEI. The CDR3 has 13 amino acids. V dropped 8 bases and J dropped 3 bases, with 13 bases sitting between them. CDR3: CASVTGQKETQYF. The CDR3 region has the DNA TGTGCCAGCGTCACAGGGCAAAAAGAGACCCAGTACTTC.

Written as DNA, the CDR3 is TGTGCCAGCAGCCCTAGGTGGGGGCTGAACACCGGGGAGCTGTTTTTT. The encoded protein is CASSPRWGLNTGELFF. J is TRBJ2-2 and V is TRBV7-2, with D possibly being TRBD1 (6 bases). CDR1 is SGHTA, CDR2 FQGNSA, per germline. The germline V and J ends were trimmed by 5 bases and 1 base, with 14 bases remaining between them. The CDR3 runs to 16 residues.

The chain couples TRBV19 to TRBJ1-6; possible D gene TRBD1, 5 bases. The germline V gene encodes CDR1 LNHDA and CDR2 SQIVND (reference sequence). Trimming shortened V by 3 bases and J by 9 bases, and 15 bases separated the two germline ends. This CDR3 is 15 amino acids long. The CDR3: CASSIGGGGSSPLHF. CDR3 nucleotides: TGTGCCAGTAGTATCGGGGGTGGGGGAAGTTCACCCCTCCACTTT.

The J gene is TRBJ1-1, the V gene TRBV5-4; D might be TRBD1 (5 bases). V lost 4 bases and J lost 3, with 16 bases in between. Germline values: CDR1 SGHNT, CDR2 YYREEE (reference sequence). This CDR3 has 15 residues. The CDR3 DNA reads TGTGCCAGCAGCAGCCTTGGGGTAGGGGACACTGAAGCTTTCTTT. This gives the protein CASSSLGVGDTEAFF.

This clone was counted between two and nine times. This CDR3 is CASSVDFASDEPYEQYF. CDR3 in DNA: TGTGCCAGCAGCGTAGATTTTGCTAGCGACGAACCCTACGAGCAGTACTTC. This sequence joins TRBV9 and TRBJ2-7, with D maybe TRBD2 (6 bases). Trimming took off 0 bases at V and 2 bases at J, with 18 bases between the two ends. The CDR3 runs to 17 residues. In germline, CDR1 is SGDLS, CDR2 YYNGEE.

The V gene is TRBV7-2, the J gene TRBJ1-2; D might be TRBD1 (6 bases). The CDR3 consists of 13 residues. Germline CDR1 SGHTA, CDR2 FQGNSA. Deletions cut 5 bases from V and 6 bases from J, with 13 bases between. The CDR3 DNA reads as TGTGCCAGCAGCCTCACAGGGCTTAATGGCTACACCTTC. Protein product: CASSLTGLNGYTF.

The chain employs TRBV7-9 and TRBJ2-2; the match to TRBD1 covers 9 bases. This CDR3 is 15 amino acids long. CDR1 is SEHNR, CDR2 FQNEAQ, per germline (reference sequence). Trimming cost V 6 bases and J 6 bases; bases outside gene matches: 8. Here the CDR3 DNA reads TGTGCCAGCAGTTCCCGGACAGGGGAGGCCGGGGAGCTGTTTTTT. Protein sequence: CASSSRTGEAGELFF.

This chain joins TRBV7-2 and TRBJ2-1; D might be TRBD2 (5 bases). Germline V lookup: CDR1 SGHTA, CDR2 FQGNSA. The CDR3 covers 13 residues. V was cut by 2 bases and J by 10 bases, with 12 bases left in between. Written as DNA, the CDR3 is TGTGCCAGCAGCTTATACGGGGAAGGGGAGCAGTTCTTC. Protein: CASSLYGEGEQFF.

V gene TRBV7-9 combines with J gene TRBJ2-7; D gene ambiguous. Germline assignment: CDR1 SEHNR and CDR2 FQNEAQ (reference sequence). The CDR3 contains 13 residues. The ends were cut back, 4 bases at V and 1 base at J, with 8 bases in the middle. The CDR3 DNA is TGTGCCAGCAGCTCCGAGTGGTCCTACGAGCAGTACGTC. Amino acid sequence: CASSSEWSYEQYV.

V gene TRBV28 combines with J gene TRBJ1-1; tentative D call: TRBD1 (6 bases). This CDR3 contains 14 residues. Trimming took 5 bases from V and 7 from J, leaving 17 bases between them. From germline, CDR1 is MDHEN and CDR2 SYDVKM. The CDR3 DNA sequence: TGTGCCAGCAGTCCTATTCCTCAGGGGCTTGAAGCTTTCTTT. Translated, it gives CASSPIPQGLEAFF.